The 29 T cell receptor beta chains below come from one sample, sequenced in a study of T cell clusters in autoimmune cytopenias. Each sample's input was roughly 230 ng genomic DNA, 35,000 to 40,000 genome equivalents. TRB rearrangements were amplified by touch-down multiplex PCR with mixed TRB-A/B primers. TCRdb re-called the multiplex PCR reads; one entry per CDR3 protein, DNA not given. In total, the table holds roughly 3,900 distinct CDR3 sequences. What was sequenced was peripheral blood. All receptors come from a human donor with an autoimmune cytopenia or autoimmune hepatitis (not recorded which).

By frequency, this clonotype is medium-sized. J is TRBJ2-1 and V is TRBV19; TCRdb indicates TRBD2, and absent DNA this call remains unverified. Looked up from germline, CDR1 is LNHDA and CDR2 is SQIVND (reference sequence). The CDR3 runs to 13 residues. The CDR3 spells CASSGSGGYEQFF.

By frequency, this clonotype registers medium-sized. This chain connects TRBV6-4 to TRBJ2-3; checking the TCRdb D call of TRBD2 is not possible without DNA. Germline CDR1 is MRHNA and CDR2 is SNTAGT. The CDR3 is 16 amino acids. The CDR3 region is CASSDSVGGPTDTQYF.

The chain is built from TRBV19 and TRBJ1-1; TCRdb lists TRBD1, though no DNA is available to test this call. Per the germline V gene, CDR1 is LNHDA and CDR2 is SQIVND (reference sequence). The CDR3 covers 14 residues. The CDR3 here is CASSIVSRVTEAFF.

This clonotype registers medium-sized by frequency. CDR3 sequence reads: CASKLTGVAGGSYNEQFF. The V gene is TRBV19, the J gene TRBJ2-1; TCRdb's D gene call, TRBD2, goes unchecked for lack of DNA. The CDR3 runs to 18 residues. Germline CDR1 reads LNHDA; CDR2 reads SQIVND (reference sequence).

J is TRBJ1-4 and V is TRBV5-6. The CDR3 covers 15 residues. Per the germline V gene, CDR1 is SGHDT and CDR2 is YYEEEE. CDR3 in amino acids: CASSLPRFRVEKLFF.

According to its frequency, this clonotype is medium-sized. The J gene is TRBJ2-5, the V gene TRBV27; the TCRdb D gene call, TRBD1, has no DNA to confirm it. CDR3 length: 14 amino acids. Germline CDR1 reads MNHEY; CDR2 reads SMNVEV (reference sequence). This chain's CDR3 is CASSFGGMGETQYF.

The J gene is TRBJ2-1, the V gene TRBV6-1; TCRdb's D call of TRBD1 is untestable without DNA. The CDR3 length is 15 residues. CDR1 MNHNS and CDR2 SASEGT come from the germline V gene. CDR3 residues: CASGGGAGEYNEQFF.

By frequency, this clonotype is large. This chain uses TRBV19 with TRBJ2-6. This CDR3 is 16 amino acids long. CDR1 LNHDA and CDR2 SQIVND come from the germline V gene (reference sequence). This chain's CDR3 is CASSITSVSGANVLTF. The whole variable domain, filled in from reference TRBV19 and TRBJ2-6, reads DGGITQSPKYLFRKEGQNVTLSCEQNLNHDAMYWYRQDPGQGLRLIYYSQIVNDFQKGDIAEGYSVSREKKESFPLTVTSAQKNPTAFYLCASSITSVSGANVLTFGAGSRLTVL.

According to its frequency, this clonotype is medium-sized. The rearrangement uses TRBV19 and TRBJ2-7; there is no DNA to check the TCRdb D call of TRBD1. CDR3 size: 12 residues. CDR1 and CDR2 from the germline V gene are LNHDA and SQIVND (reference sequence). This CDR3 is CASSMSRYEQYF.

The chain has TRBV12-3 or TRBV12-4 and TRBJ2-3. This CDR3 spans 13 amino acids. The CDR3 region is CASSVRATDTQYF.

This chain connects TRBV27 to TRBJ2-3; TCRdb names TRBD2, which stays unverified in the absence of DNA. CDR3 length: 15 amino acids. Per the germline V gene, CDR1 is MNHEY and CDR2 is SMNVEV (reference sequence). CDR3 residues: CASSYSGGVLGTQYF.

J is TRBJ1-4 and V is TRBV30; TCRdb proposes TRBD1, but this gene call is untestable without DNA. Germline values: CDR1 GTSNPN, CDR2 SVGIG (reference sequence). There are 16 residues in the CDR3. The CDR3 loop is CAWSVWDSATNEKLFF. The whole variable domain, remainder taken from reference TRBV30 and TRBJ1-4, is SQTIHQWPATLVQPVGSPLSLECTVEGTSNPNLYWYRQAAGRGLQLLFYSVGIGQISSEVPQNLSASRPQDRQFILSSKKLLLSDSGFYLCAWSVWDSATNEKLFFGSGTQLSVL.

The chain combines TRBV6-5 with TRBJ1-1; lacking DNA, the TRBD1 call made by TCRdb goes unchecked. Germline V gene data show CDR1 as MNHEY and CDR2 as SVGAGI. The CDR3 totals 13 residues. The CDR3: CASRVDRATEAFF.

V and J are TRBV21-1 and TRBJ2-1. TRBV21-1 is reported as a pseudogene. The CDR3 loop spans 11 amino acids. CDR3 sequence reads: CASSKNGVQFF.

V and J are TRBV7-9 and TRBJ1-4; without DNA, the TCRdb call of TRBD1 cannot be checked. The CDR3 is 15 residues long. The germline V gene encodes CDR1 SEHNR and CDR2 FQNEAQ (reference sequence). The CDR3 is CASNPTGGFNEKLFF.

According to its frequency, this clonotype is medium-sized. This chain joins TRBV13 and TRBJ2-5; TCRdb's assignment of TRBD1 cannot be checked, as there is no DNA. The length of the CDR3 is 16 residues. In germline, CDR1 is PRHDT, CDR2 FYEKMQ (reference sequence). The chain's CDR3 is CASSRRAGATQETQYF.

The chain joins TRBV6-5 to TRBJ2-7; no DNA is available, so the TRBD1 call from TCRdb remains unchecked. Germline loops: CDR1 MNHEY, CDR2 SVGAGI. The CDR3 sequence is 15 residues long. CDR3 protein: CASSQQRTGGYEQYF.

The V gene is TRBV6-6, the J gene TRBJ2-7. In germline, CDR1 is MNHNY, CDR2 SVGAGI (reference sequence). The CDR3 has 14 amino acids. CDR3 residues: CASSYSPGTYEQYF.

The V and J genes are TRBV12-3 or TRBV12-4 and TRBJ1-2. CDR3 length: 12 residues. The chain's CDR3 is CASSLEFSGYTF.

This chain connects TRBV6-2 or TRBV6-3 to TRBJ2-7; the TRBD2 assignment by TCRdb is unverifiable without DNA. CDR3 length: 17 residues. Germline-derived CDR1 and CDR2 are MNHEY and SVGEGT. The CDR3 protein is CASASPPFSGRSYEQYF.

The CDR3 spells CASSYSWGNGLNEQFF. This rearrangement joins TRBV27 to TRBJ2-1. The germline CDR1 and CDR2 sequences are MNHEY and SMNVEV (reference sequence). The CDR3 is 16 amino acids.

This clonotype is called medium-sized based on its frequency. V gene TRBV19 combines with J gene TRBJ2-2; without DNA, the TCRdb call of TRBD2 cannot be checked. The V gene's germline CDR1 is LNHDA and CDR2 SQIVND (reference sequence). The CDR3 is made up of 15 amino acids. The CDR3 is CASSIGPAATGELFF.

The gene calls are TRBV12-3 or TRBV12-4 and TRBJ2-7; TCRdb indicates TRBD2, and absent DNA this call remains unverified. This CDR3 is 15 amino acids long. The CDR3 loop is CASSYGLAGHYEQYF.

V gene TRBV6-2 or TRBV6-3 combines with J gene TRBJ1-2. The CDR3 runs to 11 residues. CDR1 is MNHEY and CDR2 is SVGEGT in the germline V gene. CDR3 in amino acids: CASVFDYGYTF.

The gene calls are TRBV30 and TRBJ1-6. CDR3 length equals 13 residues. CDR1 and CDR2 (germline): GTSNPN, SVGIG (reference sequence). CDR3 in amino acids: CAWSIGNNSPLHF.

This clonotype is medium-sized by frequency. The V call is TRBV30, the J call TRBJ2-7. CDR3 length equals 12 residues. Germline CDR1 reads GTSNPN; CDR2 reads SVGIG (reference sequence). This CDR3 reads CASSGRSYEQYF.

This clonotype ranks as medium-sized in terms of frequency. V usage is TRBV29-1 and J usage is TRBJ1-2; TCRdb outputs TRBD1, but without DNA this stays unchecked. Germline V gene sequence: CDR1 SQVTM, CDR2 ANQGSEA. This CDR3 has 14 amino acids. CDR3: CSVRVEEGRRDYTF.

This clonotype registers medium-sized (0.01 to 0.1%) by frequency. The genes are TRBV19 and TRBJ2-2; TCRdb outputs TRBD2, but without DNA this stays unchecked. The CDR3 sequence is 14 residues long. The V gene's germline CDR1 is LNHDA and CDR2 SQIVND (reference sequence). CDR3 sequence reads: CASRLAGGTGELFF. The whole variable domain, filled in from reference TRBV19 and TRBJ2-2, reads DGGITQSPKYLFRKEGQNVTLSCEQNLNHDAMYWYRQDPGQGLRLIYYSQIVNDFQKGDIAEGYSVSREKKESFPLTVTSAQKNPTAFYLCASRLAGGTGELFFGEGSRLTVL.

By frequency, this clonotype registers medium-sized (0.01 to 0.1%). This rearrangement joins TRBV19 to TRBJ1-2; TCRdb selects TRBD1, and the lack of DNA leaves this call unchecked. The CDR3 spans 16 residues. CDR1 is LNHDA and CDR2 is SQIVND in the germline V gene (reference sequence). The CDR3 here is CASSTPSQGLHYGYTF.